This passage covers 17 T cell receptor beta chains from one sample sequenced in a study of blood T cell repertoires in COVID-19. Method: immunoSEQ multiplex PCR; TCRdb's copy keeps in-frame clones and lacks some. Here the sample spans more than 35,000 clones, approximately 71% being singletons. Sequenced input: peripheral blood. These receptors all stem from a man older than 75 with acute or convalescent COVID-19.

The V call is TRBV6-2 or TRBV6-3, the J call TRBJ1-2, with D tentatively TRBD1 (5 bases). CDR1 and CDR2 from the germline V gene are MNHEY and SVGEGT. V was cut by 4 bases and J by 3 bases, with 9 bases left in between. CDR3 length: 13 amino acids. The DNA of the CDR3 is TGTGCCAGCAGTTGGGAACAGGACTATGGCTACACCTTC. Protein product: CASSWEQDYGYTF.

The gene calls are TRBV19 and TRBJ1-3; TRBD1 is a possible D gene (6 bases). The CDR3 runs to 16 residues. Trimming removed 7 bases from V and 4 bases from J, with 20 bases in between. Germline V lookup: CDR1 LNHDA, CDR2 SQIVND (reference sequence). The CDR3 region has the DNA TGTGCCAGTACCGTAACAGGGAGTTCGAGGGGAAACACCATATATTTT. Its protein is CASTVTGSSRGNTIYF.

This chain joins TRBV27 and TRBJ1-5; 7 positions agree with TRBD1. CDR1 is MNHEY, CDR2 SMNVEV, per germline (reference sequence). This CDR3 has 15 residues. J was trimmed by 3 bases and V by 4 bases; bases with no gene match: 6. This CDR3 reads CASSSADRYNQPQHF. The CDR3 coding sequence is TGTGCCAGCAGTTCCGCGGACAGGTACAATCAGCCCCAGCATTTT.

The chain combines TRBV6-5 with TRBJ1-2; TRBD1 agrees at 8 bases. The CDR3 is 13 residues long. Germline CDR1 is MNHEY and CDR2 is SVGAGI. J was trimmed by 3 bases and V by 6 bases; bases with no gene match: 3. The DNA for the CDR3 is TGTGCCAGCAGCCCGGACAGGGACTATGGCTACACCTTC. Encoded protein: CASSPDRDYGYTF.

V usage is TRBV11-3 and J usage is TRBJ2-1, with a possible D match to TRBD2 (5 bases). Germline CDR1 is SGHNT and CDR2 is YENEEA. The CDR3 contains 14 residues. With 3 bases removed from V and 9 bases from J, the gap between germline ends came to 15 bases. CDR3: CASSFREPSIEQFF. CDR3 sequence (DNA): TGTGCCAGCAGCTTCCGGGAACCCTCTATTGAGCAGTTCTTC.

This clone has just a few counts. The chain combines TRBV28 with TRBJ2-3, with 9 bases identical to TRBD2. The CDR3 runs to 16 residues. Germline lookup yields CDR1 MDHEN and CDR2 SYDVKM. V gave up 6 bases and J gave up 10 bases; unmatched junction bases: 17. CDR3 loop: CASSPEGGGGAAAQYF. In DNA, the CDR3 is TGTGCCAGCAGCCCCGAGGGGGGCGGGGGGGCTGCGGCGCAGTATTTT.

This sequence joins TRBV5-6 and TRBJ2-2; 8 bases are shared with TRBD2. Germline V lookup: CDR1 SGHDT, CDR2 YYEEEE. V shed 7 bases, J shed 6 bases, and the junction held 20 bases outside the gene matches. The CDR3 has 18 residues. The CDR3 region has the DNA TGTGCCAGCCGTAAACGGGGGGGCGGTAAGGTTCCTTCCGGGGAGCTGTTTTTT. Protein product: CASRKRGGGKVPSGELFF. Full variable domain (outside the CDR3, taken from reference TRBV5-6 and TRBJ2-2): DAGVTQSPTHLIKTRGQQVTLRCSPKSGHDTVSWYQQALGQGPQFIFQYYEEEERQRGNFPDRFSGHQFPNYSSELNVNALLLGDSALYLCASRKRGGGKVPSGELFFGEGSRLTVL.

The V call is TRBV7-9, the J call TRBJ1-2; D gene uncertain. Germline loops: CDR1 SEHNR, CDR2 FQNEAQ (reference sequence). The CDR3 covers 12 residues. Trimming stripped 2 bases from V and 8 bases from J, with 9 bases between. CDR3 bases: TGTGCCAGCAGCTTATCTGGCGGGGGCTACACCTTC. It codes for CASSLSGGGYTF. The full variable domain, in which reference TRBV7-9 and TRBJ1-2 provide the parts outside the CDR3, is DTGVSQNPRHKITKRGQNVTFRCDPISEHNRLYWYRQTLGQGPEFLTYFQNEAQLEKSRLLSDRFSAERPKGSFSTLEIQRTEQGDSAMYLCASSLSGGGYTFGSGTRLTVV.

This clone showed up just a few times. The chain couples TRBV7-2 to TRBJ1-2; the match to TRBD1 covers 7 bases. CDR1 and CDR2 (germline): SGHTA, FQGNSA. V was pared by 0 bases and J by 0 bases, with 13 bases of the junction left unmatched. The CDR3 spans 19 residues. In DNA form, the CDR3 reads TGTGCCAGCAGCTTAGCCTTTGACAGGGTACAGTTAGCTAACTATGGCTACACCTTC. Translated, it gives CASSLAFDRVQLANYGYTF.

The V gene is TRBV27, the J gene TRBJ2-2, with D maybe TRBD1 (6 bases). V gave up 5 bases and J gave up 5 bases, with 15 bases separating them. The CDR3 extends over 15 amino acids. Germline lookup yields CDR1 MNHEY and CDR2 SMNVEV (reference sequence). CDR3 sequence (DNA): TGTGCCAGCAGTCTCAGGGGTGTTGAAACCGGGGAGCTGTTTTTT. Its protein product is CASSLRGVETGELFF.

The chain carries TRBV18 and TRBJ1-3, with a possible D match to TRBD1 (6 bases). The CDR3 covers 13 residues. The V and J ends lost 8 bases and 4 bases respectively, with 12 bases between them. Germline CDR1 reads KGHSH; CDR2 reads LQKENI. CDR3 amino acids: CASQQGYGNTIYF. CDR3 nucleotide sequence: TGTGCCAGCCAACAGGGTTACGGAAACACCATATATTTT.

The chain recombines TRBV11-3 with TRBJ2-5; 13 bases line up with TRBD2. The germline V gene has CDR1 SGHNT and CDR2 YENEEA. This CDR3 comprises 16 residues. With V trimmed by 6 bases and J by 1 base, 5 bases remained unmatched. CDR3 sequence (DNA): TGTGCCAGCAGACGGGGACTAGCGGGACCCCAAGAGACCCAGTACTTC. Protein product: CASRRGLAGPQETQYF.

The sample holds one count of this clone. V is TRBV7-2 and J is TRBJ2-1, with 7 bases fitting TRBD2. Germline V lookup: CDR1 SGHTA, CDR2 FQGNSA. CDR3 length equals 16 residues. V lost 5 bases and J lost 9; bases outside the gene matches: 16. CDR3 protein: CASSGRGVGGPSEQFF. The CDR3 region has the DNA TGTGCCAGCAGCGGTCGAGGGGTGGGAGGGCCAAGTGAGCAGTTCTTC.

The rearrangement joins TRBV7-9 to TRBJ1-2; D remains unclear. CDR1 is SEHNR and CDR2 is FQNEAQ in the germline V gene (reference sequence). CDR3 length equals 15 residues. Trimming shortened V by 3 bases and J by 2 bases, and 13 bases separated the two germline ends. The CDR3 DNA reads as TGTGCCAGCAGCTTCGCGTTCTCACTAAACTATGGCTACACCTTC. As protein: CASSFAFSLNYGYTF.

The chain employs TRBV6-5 and TRBJ1-6, with D possibly matching TRBD1 (6 bases). This CDR3 contains 14 residues. The V end lost 6 bases, the J end lost 7 bases, and 13 bases lay between the germline ends. Germline CDR1 MNHEY, CDR2 SVGAGI. CDR3 sequence reads: CASSLRGMNSPLHF. In DNA form, the CDR3 reads TGTGCCAGCAGCCTCAGGGGCATGAATTCACCCCTCCACTTT.

The chain carries TRBV6-1 and TRBJ1-1; no clear D. The CDR3 length is 16 residues. Germline assignment: CDR1 MNHNS and CDR2 SASEGT. V lost 2 bases, J lost 3 bases, and 16 bases lay in between. CDR3 nucleotides: TGTGCCAGCAGTGAAACACCTAGTTTGGCGGACACTGAAGCTTTCTTT. Protein: CASSETPSLADTEAFF.

This clone was seen just once. The chain couples TRBV12-3 or TRBV12-4 to TRBJ1-1; D may be TRBD1 (6 bases). The CDR3 contains 12 residues. The germline V and J ends were trimmed by 3 bases and 4 bases, with 6 bases remaining between them. CDR3 residues: CASSFRGTEAFF. In nucleotides, the CDR3 is TGTGCCAGCAGTTTCAGGGGCACTGAAGCTTTCTTT.